This entry lists 8 T cell receptor beta chains sequenced from one sample in a study of cytomegalovirus exposure and HLA in healthy donors. Primers for the PCR totalled 60 Vbeta and 13 Jbeta. The repertoire was sequenced with immunoSEQ multiplex PCR; TCRdb's copy has only in-frame clones and lacks some. This table holds 150,000 to 250,000 clones, around 85% found once. The specimen sequenced was PBMCs. The receptors stem from a woman in her forties or fifties in good health and CMV-seronegative.

This sequence joins TRBV4-1 and TRBJ2-7, with TRBD2 matching 8 bases. The V segment lost 3 bases and the J segment 6 bases; nucleotides outside the gene matches: 10. The CDR3 is 15 amino acids. Germline CDR1 and CDR2: MGHRA and YSYEKL. CDR3 sequence (DNA): TGCGCCAGCAGCCATCGAGCGGGAGAAAGGCTCGAGCAGTACTTC. Translating gives CASSHRAGERLEQYF.

The chain uses TRBV27 and TRBJ2-1; 8 bases map to TRBD2. This CDR3 is built from 16 residues. Germline V lookup: CDR1 MNHEY, CDR2 SMNVEV (reference sequence). V lost 3 bases to trimming and J lost 7 bases; unmatched junction nucleotides: 11. The CDR3 region is CASSFRTSRIINEQFF. The CDR3 coding sequence is TGTGCCAGCAGTTTCCGGACTAGCAGGATTATTAATGAGCAGTTCTTC.

The rearrangement links TRBV5-5 to TRBJ2-5; 10 bases map to TRBD2. The CDR3 totals 16 residues. Trimming took 2 bases from V and 5 from J; bases not matched to a gene: 9. Germline CDR1 reads SGHKS; CDR2 reads YYEKEE (reference sequence). In DNA, the CDR3 is TGTGCCAGCAGCTTCCAAGCGGGAGGGCAGGGGGAGACCCAGTACTTC. Translated: CASSFQAGGQGETQYF.

This clone was seen just once. The chain couples TRBV5-3 to TRBJ1-1; D unresolved. TRBV5-3 is designated an ORF whose function remains uncertain. Trimming shortened V by 3 bases and J by 2 bases, and 8 bases separated the two germline ends. The length of the CDR3 is 13 residues. The CDR3 region is CARSSMRNTEAFF. CDR3 bases: TGTGCCAGAAGCTCCATGCGTAACACTGAAGCTTTCTTT.

This chain connects TRBV4-2 to TRBJ2-5, with TRBD1 matching over 8 bases. The CDR3 is 15 residues long. Germline CDR1 reads LGHNA; CDR2 reads YNFKEQ. V gave up 4 bases and J gave up 5 bases; unmatched junction bases: 9. The CDR3 sequence is CASSRDRGQGETQYF. CDR3 bases: TGTGCCAGCAGCCGAGACAGGGGTCAGGGCGAGACCCAGTACTTC.

The CDR3 sequence is CASSLETSVRHNEQFF. Here the CDR3 DNA reads TGCGCCAGCAGCTTGGAAACTAGCGTTCGACACAATGAGCAGTTCTTC. The chain couples TRBV5-1 to TRBJ2-1, with TRBD2 matching over 7 bases. Germline CDR1 reads SGHRS; CDR2 reads YFSETQ. J lost 5 bases, V lost 0 bases, and 8 bases had no gene match. This CDR3 contains 16 residues.

The sample holds one count of this clone. The gene calls are TRBV15 and TRBJ1-1, with 9 bases that match TRBD1. Germline V lookup: CDR1 LNHNV, CDR2 YYDKDF (reference sequence). The CDR3 spans 14 residues. The J segment lost 0 bases and the V segment lost 8 bases, leaving 4 bases of the junction unmatched. The DNA for the CDR3 is TGTGCCACCGCCAGGGACAGGGTGAACACTGAAGCTTTCTTT. It is translated as CATARDRVNTEAFF.

The V gene is TRBV27, the J gene TRBJ2-3; 11 positions match TRBD2. Germline V gives CDR1 MNHEY, CDR2 SMNVEV (reference sequence). CDR3 length: 18 amino acids. Germline trimming cut 2 bases from V and 2 bases from J; bases unmatched to any gene: 9. The CDR3 is CASSLTPPSGRYTDTQYF. CDR3 DNA sequence: TGTGCCAGCAGTTTAACCCCGCCTAGCGGGAGGTACACAGATACGCAGTATTTT.